The 9 T cell receptor beta chains presented below share a single source sample, sequenced in a study of regulatory T cells in long-lasting Graves disease. TCR beta libraries were built with iRepertoire HTBI primers and Arm-PCR of CDR3 regions. TCRdb re-derived calls from the multiplex PCR reads in MiXCR, one entry per CDR3 protein. The table lists hundreds of thousands of distinct CDR3 sequences, about 14% of them singletons. Documented time point: newly diagnosed GD, antithyroid drugs for less than 3 months. From RNA extracted from PBMCs, the TCR library was made. The sample was also reused in another study, on T cells in Graves' hyperthyroidism and ophthalmopathy.

The material was peripheral blood mononuclear cells (PBMCs), obtained at new diagnosis, from a patient treated with antithyroid drugs. All receptors come from a man younger than 45 with Graves disease.

This clonotype was picked up one time. This may be a read error: a much more frequent sequence differs by one nucleotide. The chain employs TRBV3-1 and TRBJ1-1; D is undetermined. Trimming shortened V by 4 bases and J by 2 bases, and 11 bases separated the two germline ends. The CDR3 spans 14 residues. Germline loops: CDR1 LGHDT, CDR2 YNNKEL (reference sequence). The CDR3 reads CASSPEPLNTEAFF. CDR3 in DNA: TGTGCCAGCAGCCCGGAGCCCTTAAACACTGAAGCTTTCTTT.

This clonotype was detected ten times or more. This chain links TRBV27 with TRBJ2-6, with 7 nucleotides matching TRBD1. With V trimmed by 6 bases and J by 3 bases, 2 bases remained unmatched. The CDR3 is 14 amino acids. Germline CDR1 and CDR2: MNHEY and SMNVEV (reference sequence). CDR3 DNA sequence: TGTGCCAGCAGCCGACAGGGTGGGGCCAACGTCCTGACTTTC. Translated: CASSRQGGANVLTF.

This clonotype was found a few times. This may stem from a read error, because a much larger clone lies one nucleotide away. The chain employs TRBV6-2 or TRBV6-3 and TRBJ2-3; tentative D call: TRBD2 (5 bases). The end of the DNA fits TRBJ2-7 better, so the J call may be wrong. This CDR3 spans 13 amino acids. Germline loops: CDR1 MNHEY, CDR2 SVGEGT. The CDR3 DNA follows: TGTGCCAGCAGTGAAGCTGGAGGTGACGAGCAGTACTTC. Translated, it gives CASSEAGGDEQYF.

This chain links TRBV6-2 or TRBV6-3 with TRBJ2-1; D is unresolved. The CDR3 is 14 residues long. Germline V gene data show CDR1 as MNHEY and CDR2 as SVGEGT. Between the trimmed V and J ends, which lost 4 bases and 0 bases, there was a span of 7 bases. This CDR3 is CASSFISSYNEQFF. The CDR3 coding sequence is TGTGCCAGCAGTTTTATTAGCTCCTACAATGAGCAGTTCTTC.

This clonotype was counted at least ten times. The chain carries TRBV18 and TRBJ2-7; D may correspond to TRBD1 or TRBD2 (5 bases each). The CDR3 spans 16 residues. Germline-derived CDR1 and CDR2 are KGHSH and LQKENI. Trimming cost V 3 bases and J 7 bases, with 22 bases left between them. The CDR3 nucleotides read TGTGCCAGCTCACCCCTGGGGAGTGCCAGAGAGGGGGAGCAGTACTTC. Amino acids: CASSPLGSAREGEQYF.

This clonotype appeared a few times. V and J are TRBV11-2 and TRBJ2-2; D is perhaps TRBD1 or TRBD2 (5 bases each). There are 17 residues in the CDR3. The V end lost 5 bases, the J end lost 2 bases, and 18 bases lay between the germline ends. Germline V gene lookup returns CDR1 SGHAT and CDR2 FQNNGV. This CDR3 is CASSIAGTIPNTGELFF. The CDR3, as DNA: TGTGCCAGCAGCATAGCCGGGACCATCCCTAACACCGGGGAGCTGTTTTTT.

This clonotype has ten or more counts. The rearrangement uses TRBV12-3 or TRBV12-4 and TRBJ2-6; D is unresolved. V shed 2 bases and J shed 0 bases, with 2 bases lying between them. The CDR3 has 14 residues. The CDR3 spells CASSLTSGANVLTF. CDR3 sequence (DNA): TGTGCCAGCAGTTTAACCTCTGGGGCCAACGTCCTGACTTTC.

V gene TRBV12-5 combines with J gene TRBJ2-7, with TRBD1 identical over 10 bases. Germline assignment: CDR1 LGHNT and CDR2 FRNRAP. This CDR3 has 15 residues. Unmatched junction bases numbered 10, after V lost 6 bases and J lost 5 bases. For the CDR3, the DNA is TGTGCTAGTGGCGCTTTGGACAGGGGGTCGGACGAGCAGTACTTC. Amino acids: CASGALDRGSDEQYF.

This chain connects TRBV20-1 to TRBJ2-2; 10 positions match TRBD1. Germline V gene lookup returns CDR1 DFQATT and CDR2 SNEGSKA (reference sequence). The J segment lost 3 bases and the V segment lost 2 bases, leaving 6 bases of the junction unmatched. The CDR3 consists of 16 residues. The DNA of the CDR3 is TGCAGTGCTAGAAGGTGGGACAGGGGACACACCGGGGAGCTGTTTTTT. Translation gives CSARRWDRGHTGELFF.